A single sample is the source of the 17 T cell receptor beta chains below, sequenced in a study of blood T cell repertoires in COVID-19. Sequencing was performed with immunoSEQ multiplex PCR; in TCRdb, only in-frame clones are kept and a portion is missing. The table has fewer than 110,000 clones, over 60% seen once. Sequenced: peripheral blood. Receptor source: a man aged 70-80 years with acute or convalescent COVID-19.

The genes are TRBV18 and TRBJ1-2, with D perhaps TRBD1 (5 bases). This CDR3 comprises 12 residues. The V and J ends lost 3 bases and 6 bases respectively, with 8 bases between them. Germline CDR1 is KGHSH and CDR2 is LQKENI. The CDR3 sequence is CASSPGTDGYTF. CDR3 DNA sequence: TGTGCCAGCTCACCCGGGACTGATGGCTACACCTTC.

This chain connects TRBV19 to TRBJ2-1, with D perhaps matching TRBD1 (6 bases). Germline V gene data show CDR1 as LNHDA and CDR2 as SQIVND (reference sequence). The CDR3 length is 14 residues. V was pared by 1 base and J by 12 bases, with 16 bases between. Here the CDR3 reads CASSIGAQGRAQFF. In nucleotides, the CDR3 is TGTGCCAGTAGTATAGGGGCACAGGGTCGGGCGCAGTTCTTC.

The chain is built from TRBV6-5 and TRBJ2-1, with 9 bases aligning to TRBD1. Trimming cost V 5 bases and J 7 bases; bases outside gene matches: 9. Germline CDR1 reads MNHEY; CDR2 reads SVGAGI. The CDR3 runs 15 residues. CDR3 sequence: CASSKPGTGRNEQFF. The CDR3 DNA reads TGTGCCAGCAGTAAGCCCGGGACAGGGAGGAATGAGCAGTTCTTC.

This chain joins TRBV5-1 and TRBJ2-2; maybe TRBD1 (5 bases). Germline V gives CDR1 SGHRS, CDR2 YFSETQ. This CDR3 region has 17 residues. With 0 bases removed from V and 4 bases from J, the gap between germline ends came to 16 bases. The CDR3 reads CASSLGGDSMFTGELFF. CDR3 DNA: TGCGCCAGCAGCTTGGGGGGCGACAGCATGTTCACCGGGGAGCTGTTTTTT.

The chain recombines TRBV3-1 (or the pseudogene TRBV3-2) with TRBJ1-5; D is unclear. CDR1 LGHDT and CDR2 YNNKEL come from the germline V gene (reference sequence). The CDR3 covers 15 residues. V lost 2 bases to trimming and J lost 2 bases, with 10 bases between them. Here the CDR3 DNA reads TGTGCCAGCAGCCAATACTTGGGAGGCAATCAGCCCCAGCATTTT. It translates to CASSQYLGGNQPQHF.

V usage is TRBV6-6 and J usage is TRBJ2-3, with D perhaps matching TRBD1 (6 bases). Germline V CDR1 and CDR2: MNHNY, SVGAGI (reference sequence). V was pared by 7 bases and J by 6 bases, with 20 bases between. CDR3 length equals 15 residues. The CDR3 region is CASTRRTTGSDTQYF. Here the CDR3 DNA reads TGTGCCAGCACTAGACGTACTACAGGGAGTGATACGCAGTATTTT.

The V and J genes are TRBV15 and TRBJ1-5; perhaps TRBD1 as D (5 bases). The CDR3 has 18 residues. Germline CDR1 reads LNHNV; CDR2 reads YYDKDF (reference sequence). V gave up 0 bases and J gave up 4 bases, with 19 bases separating them. DNA of the CDR3: TGTGCCACCAGCAGAGATCAGGGTAGTGGTCTGAGGAATCAGCCCCAGCATTTT. This sequence encodes CATSRDQGSGLRNQPQHF.

This clone has just one count. V usage is TRBV7-2 and J usage is TRBJ2-7; the D is unclear. CDR1 and CDR2 from the germline V gene are SGHTA and FQGNSA. Between the trimmed V and J ends, which lost 5 bases and 1 base, there was a span of 15 bases. The length of the CDR3 is 15 residues. CDR3 DNA sequence: TGTGCCAGCAGCCTCCAGGCGATAGAGTCCTACGAGCAGTACTTC. Translated, it gives CASSLQAIESYEQYF. Filled out from reference TRBV7-2 and TRBJ2-7, the complete variable domain reads GAGVSQSPSNKVTEKGKDVELRCDPISGHTALYWYRQSLGQGLEFLIYFQGNSAPDKSGLPSDRFSAERTGGSVSTLTIQRTQQEDSAVYLCASSLQAIESYEQYFGPGTRLTVT.

The chain carries TRBV7-8 and TRBJ2-1, with 8 positions matching TRBD2. Germline V gene data show CDR1 as SGHVS and CDR2 as FQNEAQ. V shed 5 bases and J 5 bases; nucleotides not matched to a gene: 17. The CDR3 length is 18 residues. This chain's CDR3 is CASSRGRGGLAANNEQFF. DNA of the CDR3: TGTGCCAGCAGCCGGGGGCGGGGTGGACTAGCAGCAAACAATGAGCAGTTCTTC.

This sequence joins TRBV18 and TRBJ2-7; D unresolved. The CDR3 sequence is 14 residues long. Germline values: CDR1 KGHSH, CDR2 LQKENI. The germline V and J ends were trimmed by 2 bases and 3 bases, with 11 bases remaining between them. For the CDR3, the DNA is TGTGCCAGCTCACCATTACTCAGCGACTACGAGCAGTACTTC. Its translation: CASSPLLSDYEQYF.

This clone is a singleton in its sample. The chain joins TRBV28 to TRBJ1-5, with D uncertain. This CDR3 comprises 15 residues. CDR1 MDHEN and CDR2 SYDVKM come from the germline V gene. The V end lost 2 bases, the J end lost 2 bases, and 10 bases lay between the germline ends. CDR3 loop: CASSLAGNGNQPQHF. CDR3 coding DNA: TGTGCCAGCAGTTTAGCAGGCAACGGCAATCAGCCCCAGCATTTT.

The V call is TRBV7-6, the J call TRBJ1-3; D is uncertain. The length of the CDR3 is 15 residues. In germline, CDR1 is SGHVS, CDR2 FNYEAQ. Between the trimmed V and J ends, which lost 5 bases and 0 bases, there was a span of 11 bases. CDR3 region: CASSRTASSGNTIYF. In DNA form, the CDR3 reads TGTGCCAGCAGCCGTACAGCCAGCTCTGGAAACACCATATATTTT.

CDR3: CASSLNTGANYGYTF. As DNA, the CDR3 is TGTGCCAGCAGCTTAAATACAGGGGCTAACTATGGCTACACCTTC. The chain combines TRBV13 with TRBJ1-2, with 7 bases matching TRBD1. The trim removed 2 bases at V and 0 bases at J, leaving 3 bases unmatched. CDR3 length equals 15 residues. In germline, CDR1 is PRHDT, CDR2 FYEKMQ (reference sequence).

This clone occurred a few times. The rearrangement joins TRBV5-1 to TRBJ1-1; D may be TRBD1 (6 bases). Germline CDR1 SGHRS, CDR2 YFSETQ. The CDR3 has 15 amino acids. V was shortened by 2 bases and J by 3 bases, with 14 bases between the two germline ends. CDR3 sequence (DNA): TGCGCCAGCAGCTTAGGGGGGGACCCTTACACTGAAGCTTTCTTT. Its protein is CASSLGGDPYTEAFF.

V and J are TRBV19 and TRBJ2-1; tentatively, D is TRBD1 (6 bases). Per germline, CDR1 LNHDA and CDR2 SQIVND (reference sequence). The CDR3 spans 13 residues. V was pared by 1 base and J by 10 bases, with 11 bases between. The CDR3 region has the DNA TGTGCCAGTAGTATAGTTCAAGGGGGAGAGCAGTTCTTC. Translated, it gives CASSIVQGGEQFF.

Points on this clone: A much larger clone differs by one base, so this may be a read error. The J gene is TRBJ2-2, the V gene TRBV6-2 or TRBV6-3, with 13 bases that match TRBD2. Germline CDR1 is MNHEY and CDR2 is SVGEGT. This CDR3 has 19 amino acids. The CDR3: CASSPHPTSGGSNAGELFF. The CDR3 region has the DNA TGTGCCAGCAGTCCCCACCCGACTAGCGGGGGGTCGAACGCCGGGGAGCTGTTTTTT.

The J gene is TRBJ2-3, the V gene TRBV27, with D perhaps TRBD2 (5 bases). This CDR3 is built from 11 residues. Germline V gene data show CDR1 as MNHEY and CDR2 as SMNVEV (reference sequence). V lost 6 bases and J lost 4, with 5 bases in between. Here the CDR3 reads CASSGADTQYF. The CDR3 nucleotides are TGTGCCAGCAGCGGGGCAGATACGCAGTATTTT.